This record concerns one TCR beta chain sequence. These data originate in a study of T cells in Graves' hyperthyroidism and ophthalmopathy. Template material for amplifying TCR beta CDR3 regions consisted of RNA transcripts. TCR CDR3 regions were first amplified by RT-PCR with HTBI primers. TCRdb redid the calling of the multiplex PCR reads with MiXCR, one entry per CDR3 protein. Here the sample spans some 560,000 distinct CDR3 sequences, about 15% being singletons. V lost 2 bases to trimming and J lost 2 bases; unmatched junction nucleotides: 8. Looked up from germline, CDR1 is SEHNR and CDR2 is FQNEAQ (reference sequence). The length of the CDR3 is 16 residues.

The chain carries TRBV7-9 and TRBJ1-1; 7 positions match TRBD1. The source of this sequence is a woman in her thirties or forties with Graves' hyperthyroidism. The source material was blood. The CDR3 spells CASSLLRQGRNTEAFF. The DNA of the CDR3 is TGTGCCAGCAGCTTACTACGACAGGGTCGTAACACTGAAGCTTTCTTT.